One sample yielded the 31 T cell receptor beta chains listed below, sequenced in a study of blood T cell repertoires in COVID-19. Sequenced by immunoSEQ multiplex PCR; TCRdb stores in-frame clones only, minus some. The sample has about 210,000 clones, 65% to 90% seen once. The sample comprised PBMCs or T cells enriched from blood (not recorded which). Receptors were obtained from a woman in her thirties or forties with acute COVID-19.

This clone was observed a handful of times. The genes are TRBV7-9 and TRBJ1-5; 9 nucleotides match TRBD1. J gave up 2 bases and V 2 bases, and 1 base lay outside the gene matches. CDR3 length: 15 residues. In germline, CDR1 is SEHNR, CDR2 FQNEAQ (reference sequence). The CDR3: CASSLTGGGNQPQHF. In nucleotides, the CDR3 is TGTGCCAGCAGCTTAACAGGGGGCGGCAATCAGCCCCAGCATTTT.

The V and J genes are TRBV7-9 and TRBJ2-3, with D maybe TRBD2 (5 bases). Trimming stripped 0 bases from V and 1 base from J, with 8 bases between. In germline, CDR1 is SEHNR, CDR2 FQNEAQ (reference sequence). CDR3 size: 15 residues. As DNA, the CDR3 is TGTGCCAGCAGCTTAGCGAGGACTGGCACAGATACGCAGTATTTT. This gives the protein CASSLARTGTDTQYF.

The V and J genes are TRBV7-8 and TRBJ1-1; 8 bases match TRBD1. The CDR3 is 14 amino acids. J was trimmed by 5 bases and V by 6 bases; bases with no gene match: 8. Germline CDR1 reads SGHVS; CDR2 reads FQNEAQ. CDR3 in DNA: TGTGCCAGCAGGTTGACAGGGGTTATTACTGAAGCTTTCTTT. The encoded protein is CASRLTGVITEAFF.

The V call is TRBV18, the J call TRBJ1-3, with 7 bases fitting TRBD1. Trimming removed 5 bases from V and 0 bases from J; junction bases left unmatched: 7. The CDR3 covers 16 residues. Per germline, CDR1 KGHSH and CDR2 LQKENI. Written as DNA, the CDR3 is TGTGCCAGCTCATATGGGACAGTTAACTCTGGAAACACCATATATTTT. Translated: CASSYGTVNSGNTIYF. Using reference TRBV18 and TRBJ1-3 for the parts outside the CDR3, the full variable domain is NAGVMQNPRHLVRRRGQEARLRCSPMKGHSHVYWYRQLPEEGLKFMVYLQKENIIDESGMPKERFSAEFPKEGPSILRIQQVVRGDSAAYFCASSYGTVNSGNTIYFGEGSWLTVV.

The gene calls are TRBV4-1 and TRBJ2-1; D not certain. The V end was cut by 1 base, the J end by 1 base, with 11 bases between. This CDR3 is built from 16 residues. Germline V gene lookup returns CDR1 MGHRA and CDR2 YSYEKL. CDR3 sequence (DNA): TGCGCCAGCAGCCAAGGAGCCACGGGTTCCTACAATGAGCAGTTCTTC. Residues: CASSQGATGSYNEQFF.

This chain links TRBV28 with TRBJ1-5; perhaps TRBD1 as D (6 bases). The CDR3 loop spans 12 amino acids. CDR1 and CDR2 (germline): MDHEN, SYDVKM. V dropped 8 bases and J dropped 5 bases, with 10 bases sitting between them. The CDR3, as DNA: TGTGCCAGCGGGACACTCTATCAGCCCCAGCATTTT. Protein product: CASGTLYQPQHF.

The J gene is TRBJ2-3, the V gene TRBV7-9, with a weak D call TRBD2 (5 bases). CDR1 and CDR2 (germline): SEHNR, FQNEAQ (reference sequence). V gave up 1 base and J gave up 5 bases, with 7 bases separating them. The CDR3 covers 13 residues. The DNA for the CDR3 is TGTGCCAGCAGCTTAGTGGGGAGAGATACGCAGTATTTT. This codes for CASSLVGRDTQYF.

This clone was counted a single time. The genes are TRBV11-2 and TRBJ1-6; D not certain. The germline V gene has CDR1 SGHAT and CDR2 FQNNGV. Trimming shortened V by 3 bases and J by 3 bases, and 9 bases separated the two germline ends. The CDR3 covers 15 residues. The CDR3 protein is CASSFRDIYNSPLHF. DNA of the CDR3: TGTGCCAGCAGCTTTAGAGATATCTATAATTCACCCCTCCACTTT.

This chain links TRBV11-2 with TRBJ2-3; the match to TRBD1 covers 8 bases. This CDR3 region has 14 residues. V shed 7 bases, J shed 7 bases, and the junction held 10 bases outside the gene matches. Germline CDR1 SGHAT, CDR2 FQNNGV. The CDR3: CASTPGQGAYTQYF. Here the CDR3 DNA reads TGTGCCAGCACCCCAGGGCAGGGGGCATATACGCAGTATTTT.

The V and J genes are TRBV18 and TRBJ1-5; 8 nucleotides match TRBD1. Germline loops: CDR1 KGHSH, CDR2 LQKENI. The ends lost 6 bases at V and 11 bases at J; junction bases unmatched: 9. The CDR3 length is 13 residues. The CDR3 DNA reads as TGTGCCAGCTCCCGGACAGGGAAGGAGGCCCAGCATTTT. Protein sequence: CASSRTGKEAQHF.

The V call is TRBV28, the J call TRBJ1-5; weak D call: TRBD1 (5 bases). Trimming cost V 7 bases and J 7 bases, with 20 bases left between them. The CDR3 contains 15 residues. Germline CDR1 is MDHEN and CDR2 is SYDVKM. The CDR3 sequence is CASNTRWQGGQPQHF. In DNA, the CDR3 is TGTGCCAGCAACACAAGGTGGCAGGGAGGACAGCCCCAGCATTTT.

This clone appeared once. The rearrangement joins TRBV5-1 to TRBJ1-1, with D hard to call. Germline V gene data show CDR1 as SGHRS and CDR2 as YFSETQ. Trimming cost V 0 bases and J 3 bases, with 15 bases left between them. The CDR3 extends over 16 amino acids. DNA for the CDR3: TGCGCCAGCAGCTTGGGTTGGGGAGGGAGGGACACTGAAGCTTTCTTT. Residues: CASSLGWGGRDTEAFF.

The chain couples TRBV13 to TRBJ1-2; TRBD1 matches 8 bases. The CDR3 contains 15 residues. Looked up from germline, CDR1 is PRHDT and CDR2 is FYEKMQ (reference sequence). Unmatched junction bases numbered 6, after V lost 5 bases and J lost 1 base. The CDR3 DNA follows: TGTGCCAGCAGCCAAACAGGGACAGGTAACTATGGCTACACCTTC. Translated: CASSQTGTGNYGYTF.

The chain combines TRBV27 with TRBJ2-7; possibly TRBD2 for D (6 bases). The length of the CDR3 is 16 residues. The germline CDR1 and CDR2 sequences are MNHEY and SMNVEV (reference sequence). Trimming removed 7 bases from V and 1 base from J, with 20 bases in between. Here the CDR3 reads CASNPLLGTDSYEQYF. For the CDR3, the DNA is TGTGCCAGCAATCCCCTCCTCGGGACTGATTCCTACGAGCAGTACTTC.

The chain has TRBV27 and TRBJ2-6; maybe TRBD1 (6 bases). The V gene's germline CDR1 is MNHEY and CDR2 SMNVEV (reference sequence). Trimming left V 3 bases short and J 4 bases short, with 10 bases between. CDR3 size: 15 residues. As DNA, the CDR3 is TGTGCCAGCAGTTTTGGGGGCGCCGGGGCCAACGTCCTGACTTTC. Protein product: CASSFGGAGANVLTF.

V is TRBV7-3 and J is TRBJ2-1, with 11 bases matching TRBD2. V gave up 2 bases and J gave up 6 bases; unmatched junction bases: 6. The CDR3 totals 16 residues. Germline CDR1 reads SGHTA; CDR2 reads FQGTGA. The CDR3 here is CASSLEGTSGRNEQFF. The CDR3 DNA reads as TGTGCCAGCAGCTTAGAAGGGACTAGCGGACGCAATGAGCAGTTCTTC.

This clone was seen just once. This chain uses TRBV11-3 with TRBJ2-1, with 10 bases matching TRBD1. The V gene's germline CDR1 is SGHNT and CDR2 YENEEA. The junction had 6 bases not matched to a gene; V was cut back by 5 bases and J by 5 bases. This CDR3 spans 15 amino acids. CDR3 DNA: TGTGCCAGCAGCAGAAAGGGACAGGGGAACAATGAGCAGTTCTTC. Translating it yields CASSRKGQGNNEQFF. The full variable domain, its missing parts supplied by reference TRBV11-3 and TRBJ2-1, is EAGVVQSPRYKIIEKKQPVAFWCNPISGHNTLYWYLQNLGQGPELLIRYENEEAVDDSQLPKDRFSAERLKGVDSTLKIQPAELGDSAVYLCASSRKGQGNNEQFFGPGTRLTVL.

This clone turned up a few times. V usage is TRBV5-1 and J usage is TRBJ2-5; TRBD1 aligns across 8 bases. Germline CDR1 is SGHRS and CDR2 is YFSETQ. With 4 bases clipped from V and 5 bases from J, the junction kept 10 bases outside the gene matches. CDR3 length equals 15 residues. CDR3 sequence reads: CASSTQQGERETQYF. In DNA, the CDR3 is TGCGCCAGCAGCACCCAACAGGGGGAGCGGGAGACCCAGTACTTC.

J is TRBJ2-2 and V is TRBV27; 7 nucleotides align to TRBD2. V shed 6 bases, J shed 1 base, and the junction held 2 bases outside the gene matches. The germline V gene encodes CDR1 MNHEY and CDR2 SMNVEV (reference sequence). The CDR3 sequence is 14 residues long. The CDR3: CASRLARNTGELFF. CDR3 sequence (DNA): TGTGCCAGCAGACTAGCGAGGAACACCGGGGAGCTGTTTTTT.

The chain links TRBV5-5 to TRBJ2-3, with D maybe TRBD2 (7 bases). V was pared by 4 bases and J by 4 bases, with 22 bases between. The CDR3 extends over 17 amino acids. Germline V lookup: CDR1 SGHKS, CDR2 YYEKEE (reference sequence). In DNA form, the CDR3 reads TGTGCCAGCAGCGGAAGATTATCCAGGGGAGGGTCAGATACGCAGTATTTT. Protein product: CASSGRLSRGGSDTQYF.

The chain carries TRBV24-1 and TRBJ2-1; 8 positions agree with TRBD2. J was trimmed by 6 bases and V by 3 bases; bases with no gene match: 3. Looked up from germline, CDR1 is KGHDR and CDR2 is SFDVKD. The CDR3 is 14 residues long. CDR3 coding DNA: TGTGCCACCAGTGATCGGGGGGGAGGCAATGAGCAGTTCTTC. Its protein product is CATSDRGGGNEQFF.

The V gene is TRBV28, the J gene TRBJ2-7; 10 bases are a match to TRBD1. Trimming at V came to 8 bases and at J to 5 bases, leaving 12 bases not matched to a gene. There are 15 residues in the CDR3. Germline values: CDR1 MDHEN, CDR2 SYDVKM. The CDR3 loop is CASATRDRGGDEQYF. In DNA form, the CDR3 reads TGTGCCAGCGCCACTCGGGACAGGGGAGGTGACGAGCAGTACTTC.

The CDR3 is CASSETGKNTGELFF. CDR3 nucleotide sequence: TGTGCCAGCAGTGAGACAGGGAAAAACACCGGGGAGCTGTTTTTT. The chain joins TRBV6-1 to TRBJ2-2, with 7 bases identical to TRBD1. Germline trimming cut 3 bases from V and 2 bases from J; bases unmatched to any gene: 3. CDR1 is MNHNS, CDR2 SASEGT, per germline. The CDR3 spans 15 residues.

The rearrangement uses TRBV7-9 and TRBJ2-5; 7 nucleotides line up with TRBD2. CDR1 is SEHNR, CDR2 FQNEAQ, per germline (reference sequence). This CDR3 has 15 residues. With V trimmed by 3 bases and J by 3 bases, 7 bases remained unmatched. The CDR3 DNA follows: TGTGCCAGCAGCTTCGGGCTAGCGGAGAAAGAGACCCAGTACTTC. Protein product: CASSFGLAEKETQYF.

V is TRBV5-4 and J is TRBJ2-7; D remains ambiguous. The V end lost 4 bases, the J end lost 6 bases, and 11 bases lay between the germline ends. Germline lookup yields CDR1 SGHNT and CDR2 YYREEE (reference sequence). This CDR3 region has 12 residues. The CDR3 is CASSPKSGEQYF. The CDR3 coding sequence is TGTGCCAGCAGCCCGAAGTCGGGCGAGCAGTACTTC.

The J gene is TRBJ2-1, the V gene TRBV20-1, with TRBD2 identical over 7 bases. The CDR3 extends over 11 amino acids. V lost 3 bases and J lost 10; bases outside the gene matches: 3. Per germline, CDR1 DFQATT and CDR2 SNEGSKA (reference sequence). The CDR3 loop is CSASLGREQFF. In nucleotides, the CDR3 is TGCAGTGCTAGTCTCGGGAGGGAGCAGTTCTTC.

The V and J genes are TRBV7-3 and TRBJ1-4; no definite D call. The CDR3 extends over 13 amino acids. Trimming stripped 5 bases from V and 8 bases from J, with 12 bases between. Germline CDR1 SGHTA, CDR2 FQGTGA. CDR3 residues: CASSTRPGEKLFF. The CDR3, as DNA: TGTGCCAGCAGCACCCGGCCGGGGGAAAAACTGTTTTTT.

The chain carries TRBV27 and TRBJ2-1; D perhaps matches TRBD2 (5 bases). The CDR3 length is 17 residues. The germline V gene has CDR1 MNHEY and CDR2 SMNVEV (reference sequence). The V end lost 5 bases, the J end lost 6 bases, and 23 bases lay between the germline ends. The CDR3 reads CASSRRLAREGGNEQFF. CDR3 nucleotides: TGTGCCAGCAGTCGCAGGCTAGCCCGAGAAGGAGGCAATGAGCAGTTCTTC.

The chain's CDR3 is CATSRDPNDRVGNQPQHF. Here the CDR3 DNA reads TGTGCCACCAGCAGAGATCCCAACGACAGGGTCGGCAATCAGCCCCAGCATTTT. The rearrangement joins TRBV15 to TRBJ1-5, with TRBD1 matching over 7 bases. V lost 0 bases to trimming and J lost 2 bases; unmatched junction nucleotides: 10. From germline, CDR1 is LNHNV and CDR2 YYDKDF (reference sequence). This CDR3 has 18 residues.

CDR3 DNA sequence: TGTGCCAGCAGCCCAGGGGACCTGAACACTGAAGCTTTCTTT. Protein: CASSPGDLNTEAFF. J is TRBJ1-1 and V is TRBV7-8, with D tentatively TRBD1 (6 bases). The V gene lost 5 bases and the J gene lost 0 bases, with 10 bases spanning the gap. CDR3 length: 14 amino acids. Per the germline V gene, CDR1 is SGHVS and CDR2 is FQNEAQ.

The chain is built from TRBV5-4 and TRBJ2-5; a possible D gene is TRBD2 (6 bases). The CDR3 extends over 15 amino acids. Germline loops: CDR1 SGHNT, CDR2 YYREEE (reference sequence). V lost 2 bases and J lost 1, with 12 bases in between. CDR3 bases: TGTGCCAGCAGCTTCGGGGGAGTGTTCCAAGAGACCCAGTACTTC. Protein: CASSFGGVFQETQYF.